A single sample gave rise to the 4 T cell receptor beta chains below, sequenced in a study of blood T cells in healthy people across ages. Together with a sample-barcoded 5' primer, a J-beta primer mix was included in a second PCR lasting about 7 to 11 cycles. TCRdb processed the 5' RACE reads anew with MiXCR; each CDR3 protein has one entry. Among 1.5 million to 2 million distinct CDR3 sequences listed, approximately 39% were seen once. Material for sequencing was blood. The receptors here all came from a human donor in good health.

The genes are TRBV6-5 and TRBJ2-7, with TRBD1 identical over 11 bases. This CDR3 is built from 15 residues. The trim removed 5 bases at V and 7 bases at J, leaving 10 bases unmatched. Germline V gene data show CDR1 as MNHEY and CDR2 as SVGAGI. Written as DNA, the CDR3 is TGTGCCAGCAGTGCCGGGACAGGGGGATGGAGAGAGCAGTACTTC. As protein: CASSAGTGGWREQYF.

The CDR3 coding sequence is TGCGCCAGCAGCCCCCGACTAGCAGGTCGGCAAGAGGCCCAGTACTTC. This encodes CASSPRLAGRQEAQYF. The chain uses TRBV4-1 and TRBJ2-7; 7 bases match TRBD2. Germline V lookup: CDR1 MGHRA, CDR2 YSYEKL. The junction had 19 bases not matched to a gene; V was cut back by 4 bases and J by 10 bases. The CDR3 has 16 residues.

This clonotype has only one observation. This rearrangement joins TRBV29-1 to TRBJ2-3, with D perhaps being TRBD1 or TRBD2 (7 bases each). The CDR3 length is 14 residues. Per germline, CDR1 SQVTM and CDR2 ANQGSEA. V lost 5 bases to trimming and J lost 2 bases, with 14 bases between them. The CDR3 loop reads CSVIQGGFTDTQYF. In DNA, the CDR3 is TGCAGCGTTATCCAGGGGGGGTTCACAGATACGCAGTATTTT.

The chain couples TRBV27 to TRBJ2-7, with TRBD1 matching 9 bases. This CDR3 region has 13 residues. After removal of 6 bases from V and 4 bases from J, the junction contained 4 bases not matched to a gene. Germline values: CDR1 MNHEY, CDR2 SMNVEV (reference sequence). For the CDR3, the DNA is TGTGCCAGCAGGTCGACAGGGGGGTACGAGCAGTACTTC. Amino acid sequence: CASRSTGGYEQYF.